This T cell receptor (beta chain) was retrieved from a study of T cell responses to AZD1222 COVID-19 vaccine. Findings and limits, study-wide: Repertoires were collected only later (after the peak T cell response had occurred).

This table comes from immunoSEQ multiplex PCR, and its TCRdb copy is limited to in-frame clones, with some not included. This sample yields about 180,000 clones, of which approximately 86% are seen a single time; around a tenth belongs to the top ten. About this clone itself: Its target is unknown.

Germline loops: CDR1 MNHEY, CDR2 SVGEGT. The CDR3 runs 14 residues. The J segment lost 4 bases and the V segment lost 5 bases, leaving 1 base of the junction unmatched. J is TRBJ2-3 and V is TRBV6-2 or TRBV6-3, with 12 bases aligning to TRBD1. The sample in question was peripheral blood, obtained 28 days after the second AZD1222 dose. The sequence was obtained from an adult who received the AZD1222 COVID-19 vaccine. CDR3 region: CASSGTGGADTQYF. CDR3 coding DNA: TGTGCCAGCAGTGGGACAGGGGGCGCAGATACGCAGTATTTT.